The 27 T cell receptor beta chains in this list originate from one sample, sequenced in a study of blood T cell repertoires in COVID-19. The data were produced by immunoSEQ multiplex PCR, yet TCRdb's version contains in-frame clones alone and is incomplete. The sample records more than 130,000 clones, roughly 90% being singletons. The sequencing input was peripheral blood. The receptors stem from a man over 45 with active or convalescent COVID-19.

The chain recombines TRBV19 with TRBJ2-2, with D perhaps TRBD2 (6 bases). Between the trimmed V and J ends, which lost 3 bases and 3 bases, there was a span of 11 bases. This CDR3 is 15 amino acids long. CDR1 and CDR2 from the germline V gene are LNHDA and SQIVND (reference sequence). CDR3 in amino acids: CASSIPREYTGELFF. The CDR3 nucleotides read TGTGCCAGTAGTATTCCTCGGGAGTACACCGGGGAGCTGTTTTTT.

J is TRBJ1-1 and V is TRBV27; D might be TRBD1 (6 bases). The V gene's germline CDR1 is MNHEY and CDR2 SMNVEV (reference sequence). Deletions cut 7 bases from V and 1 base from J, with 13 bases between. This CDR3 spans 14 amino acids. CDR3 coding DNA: TGTGCCAGCACTCCTTGGGGACAGAACACTGAAGCTTTCTTT. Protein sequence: CASTPWGQNTEAFF.

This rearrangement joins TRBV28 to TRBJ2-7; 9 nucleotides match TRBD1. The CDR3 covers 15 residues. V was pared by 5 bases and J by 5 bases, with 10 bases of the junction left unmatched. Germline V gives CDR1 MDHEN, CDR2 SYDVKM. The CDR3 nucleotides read TGTGCCAGCAGTACCCGTGGGACAGGGCCCAACGAGCAGTACTTC. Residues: CASSTRGTGPNEQYF.

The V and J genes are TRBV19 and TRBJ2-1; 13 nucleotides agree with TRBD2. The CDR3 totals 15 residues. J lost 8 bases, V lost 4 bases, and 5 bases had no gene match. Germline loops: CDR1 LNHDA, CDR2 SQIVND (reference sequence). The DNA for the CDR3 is TGTGCCAGTAGTACCACTAGCGGGAGGGCCTATGAGCAGTTCTTC. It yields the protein CASSTTSGRAYEQFF.

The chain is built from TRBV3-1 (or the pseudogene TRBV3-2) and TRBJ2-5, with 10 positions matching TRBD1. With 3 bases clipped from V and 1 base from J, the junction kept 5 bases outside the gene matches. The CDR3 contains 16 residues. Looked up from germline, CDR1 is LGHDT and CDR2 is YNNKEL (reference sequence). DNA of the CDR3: TGTGCCAGCAGCCACTACCGGGACAGGGGCCAAGAGACCCAGTACTTC. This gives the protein CASSHYRDRGQETQYF.

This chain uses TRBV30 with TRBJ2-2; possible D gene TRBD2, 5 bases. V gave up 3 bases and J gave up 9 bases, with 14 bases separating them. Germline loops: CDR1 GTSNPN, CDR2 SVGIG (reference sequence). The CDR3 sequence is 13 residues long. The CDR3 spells CAWRRAQARELFF. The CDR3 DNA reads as TGTGCCTGGAGGAGGGCCCAAGCCAGGGAGCTGTTTTTT.

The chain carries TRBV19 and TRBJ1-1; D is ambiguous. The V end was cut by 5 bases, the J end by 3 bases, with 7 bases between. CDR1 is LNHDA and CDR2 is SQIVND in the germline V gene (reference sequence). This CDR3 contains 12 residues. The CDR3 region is CASSVRDTEAFF. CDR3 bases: TGTGCCAGTAGTGTGCGGGACACTGAAGCTTTCTTT.

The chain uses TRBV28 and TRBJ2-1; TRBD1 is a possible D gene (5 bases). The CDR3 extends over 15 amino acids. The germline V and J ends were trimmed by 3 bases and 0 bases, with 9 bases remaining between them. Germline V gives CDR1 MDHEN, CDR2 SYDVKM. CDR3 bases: TGTGCCAGCAGTTTCATTGACAGCTCCTACAATGAGCAGTTCTTC. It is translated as CASSFIDSSYNEQFF.

CDR3 sequence (DNA): TGTGCCAGCAGTACCCAGGGGGCACGCTACGAGCAGTACTTC. Translating it yields CASSTQGARYEQYF. V usage is TRBV28 and J usage is TRBJ2-7, with TRBD1 matching 8 bases. Germline loops: CDR1 MDHEN, CDR2 SYDVKM. CDR3 length: 14 amino acids. V dropped 5 bases and J dropped 3; count of bases not matched to a gene: 6.

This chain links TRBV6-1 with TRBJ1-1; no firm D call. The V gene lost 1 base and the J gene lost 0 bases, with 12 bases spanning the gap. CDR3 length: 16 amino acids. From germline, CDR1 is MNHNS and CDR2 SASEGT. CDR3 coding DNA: TGTGCCAGCAGTGAAGTACATAGTCGGGTGAACACTGAAGCTTTCTTT. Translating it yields CASSEVHSRVNTEAFF.

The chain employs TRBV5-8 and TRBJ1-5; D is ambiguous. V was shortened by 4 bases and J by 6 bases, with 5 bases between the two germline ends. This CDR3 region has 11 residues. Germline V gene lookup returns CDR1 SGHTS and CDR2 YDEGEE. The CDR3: CASSARQPQHF. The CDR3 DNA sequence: TGTGCCAGCAGCGCGCGTCAGCCCCAGCATTTT.

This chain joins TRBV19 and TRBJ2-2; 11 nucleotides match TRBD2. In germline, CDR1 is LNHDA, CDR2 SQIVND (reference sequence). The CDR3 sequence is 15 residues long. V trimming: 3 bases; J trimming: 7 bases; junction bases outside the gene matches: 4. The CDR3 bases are TGTGCCAGTAGTATTAGCGGGAGGGCCGGCGGGGAGCTGTTTTTT. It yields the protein CASSISGRAGGELFF.

The CDR3 region is CASSPGTSRIGYNEQFF. Written as DNA, the CDR3 is TGTGCCAGCAGCCCCGGGACTAGCAGGATCGGATACAATGAGCAGTTCTTC. V is TRBV9 and J is TRBJ2-1; 9 bases are a match to TRBD2. CDR1 SGDLS and CDR2 YYNGEE come from the germline V gene. There are 17 residues in the CDR3. V shed 4 bases, J shed 4 bases, and the junction held 12 bases outside the gene matches.

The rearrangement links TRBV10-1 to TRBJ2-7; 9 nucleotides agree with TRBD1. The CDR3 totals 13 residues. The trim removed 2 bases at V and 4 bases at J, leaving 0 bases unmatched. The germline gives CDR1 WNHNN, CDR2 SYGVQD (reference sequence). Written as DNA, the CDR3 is TGCGCCAGCAGTGAGGGACAGGGGTACGAGCAGTACTTC. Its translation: CASSEGQGYEQYF.

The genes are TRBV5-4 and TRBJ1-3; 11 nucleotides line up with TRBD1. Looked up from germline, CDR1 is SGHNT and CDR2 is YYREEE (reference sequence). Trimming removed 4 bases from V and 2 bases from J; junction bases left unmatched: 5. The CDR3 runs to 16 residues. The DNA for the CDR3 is TGTGCCAGCAGCGCCCGGGACAGGGGGACTGGAAACACCATATATTTT. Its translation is CASSARDRGTGNTIYF.

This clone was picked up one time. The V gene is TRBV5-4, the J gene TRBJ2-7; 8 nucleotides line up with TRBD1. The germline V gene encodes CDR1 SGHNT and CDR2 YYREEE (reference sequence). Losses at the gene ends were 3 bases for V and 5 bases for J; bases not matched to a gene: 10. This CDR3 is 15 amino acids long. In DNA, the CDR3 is TGTGCCAGCAGCTCCCCCGGACAGGGATTTGACGAGCAGTACTTC. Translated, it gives CASSSPGQGFDEQYF. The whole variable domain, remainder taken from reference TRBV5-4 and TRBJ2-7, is ETGVTQSPTHLIKTRGQQVTLRCSSQSGHNTVSWYQQALGQGPQFIFQYYREEENGRGNFPPRFSGLQFPNYSSELNVNALELDDSALYLCASSSPGQGFDEQYFGPGTRLTVT.

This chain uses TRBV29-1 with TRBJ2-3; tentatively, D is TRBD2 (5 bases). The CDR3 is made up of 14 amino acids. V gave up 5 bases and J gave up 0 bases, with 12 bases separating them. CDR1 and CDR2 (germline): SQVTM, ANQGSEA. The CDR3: CSVRNSVSTDTQYF. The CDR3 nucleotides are TGCAGCGTTCGGAATAGCGTTAGCACAGATACGCAGTATTTT.

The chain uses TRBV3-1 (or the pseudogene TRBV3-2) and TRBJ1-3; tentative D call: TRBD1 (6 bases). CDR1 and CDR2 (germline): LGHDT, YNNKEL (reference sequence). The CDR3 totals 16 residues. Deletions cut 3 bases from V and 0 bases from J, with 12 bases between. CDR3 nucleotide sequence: TGTGCCAGCAGCCAGGTGGACAGAAACTCTGGAAACACCATATATTTT. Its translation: CASSQVDRNSGNTIYF.

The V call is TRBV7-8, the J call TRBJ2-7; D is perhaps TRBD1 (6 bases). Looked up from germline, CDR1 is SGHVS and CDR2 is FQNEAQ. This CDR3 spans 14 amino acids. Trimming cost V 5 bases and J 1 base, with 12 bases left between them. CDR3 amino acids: CASSAQQGSYEQYF. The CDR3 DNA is TGTGCCAGCAGCGCGCAACAGGGATCCTACGAGCAGTACTTC.

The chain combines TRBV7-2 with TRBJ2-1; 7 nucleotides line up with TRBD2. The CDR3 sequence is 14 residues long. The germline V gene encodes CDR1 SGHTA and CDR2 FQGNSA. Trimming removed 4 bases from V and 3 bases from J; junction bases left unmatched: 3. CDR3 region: CASSSGTNYNEQFF. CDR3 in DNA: TGTGCCAGCAGCTCCGGGACTAACTACAATGAGCAGTTCTTC.

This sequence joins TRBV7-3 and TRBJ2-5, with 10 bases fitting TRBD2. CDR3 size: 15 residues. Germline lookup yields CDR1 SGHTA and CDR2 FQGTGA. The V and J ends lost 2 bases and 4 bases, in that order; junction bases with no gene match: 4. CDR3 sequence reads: CASSLLAGVSETQYF. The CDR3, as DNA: TGTGCCAGCAGCTTACTAGCGGGAGTATCAGAGACCCAGTACTTC.

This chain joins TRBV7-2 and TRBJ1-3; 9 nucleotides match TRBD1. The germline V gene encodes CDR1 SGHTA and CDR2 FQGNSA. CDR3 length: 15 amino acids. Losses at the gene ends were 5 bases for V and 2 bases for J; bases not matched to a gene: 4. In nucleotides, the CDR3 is TGTGCCAGCAGCACACAGGGGGCGCCTGGAAACACCATATATTTT. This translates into CASSTQGAPGNTIYF.

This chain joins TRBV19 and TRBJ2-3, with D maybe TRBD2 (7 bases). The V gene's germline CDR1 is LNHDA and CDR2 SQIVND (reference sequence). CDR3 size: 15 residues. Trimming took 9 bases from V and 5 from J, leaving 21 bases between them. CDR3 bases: TGTGCCAGCTCTCGAAACACGGGGGGCGAAGATACGCAGTATTTT. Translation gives CASSRNTGGEDTQYF. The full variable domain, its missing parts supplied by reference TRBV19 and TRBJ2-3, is DGGITQSPKYLFRKEGQNVTLSCEQNLNHDAMYWYRQDPGQGLRLIYYSQIVNDFQKGDIAEGYSVSREKKESFPLTVTSAQKNPTAFYLCASSRNTGGEDTQYFGPGTRLTVL.

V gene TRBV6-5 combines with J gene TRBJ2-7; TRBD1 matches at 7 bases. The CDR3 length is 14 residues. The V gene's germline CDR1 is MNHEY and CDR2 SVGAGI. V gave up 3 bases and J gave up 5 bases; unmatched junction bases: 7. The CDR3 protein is CASSYTDRKHEQYF. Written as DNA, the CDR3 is TGTGCCAGCAGTTATACGGACAGGAAACACGAGCAGTACTTC.

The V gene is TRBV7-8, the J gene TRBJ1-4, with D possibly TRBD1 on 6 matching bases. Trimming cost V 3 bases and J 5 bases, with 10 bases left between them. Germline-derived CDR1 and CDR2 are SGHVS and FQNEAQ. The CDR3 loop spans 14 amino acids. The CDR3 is CASSLDSSNEKLFF. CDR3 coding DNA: TGTGCCAGCAGCTTGGACAGCTCGAATGAAAAACTGTTTTTT.

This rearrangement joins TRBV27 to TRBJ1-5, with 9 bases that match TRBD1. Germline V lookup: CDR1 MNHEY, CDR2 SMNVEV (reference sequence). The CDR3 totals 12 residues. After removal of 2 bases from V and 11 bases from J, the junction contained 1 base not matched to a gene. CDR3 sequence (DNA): TGTGCCAGCAGTTTAGGGACAGGGACCCAGCATTTT. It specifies CASSLGTGTQHF.

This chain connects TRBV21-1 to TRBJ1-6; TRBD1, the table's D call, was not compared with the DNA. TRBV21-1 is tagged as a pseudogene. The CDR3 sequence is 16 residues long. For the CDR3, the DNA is TGTGCCAGCAGCCAAGCCAGGACAGGGGAAGATTCACCCCTCCACTTT. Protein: CASSQARTGEDSPLHF.